These T cell receptor beta chains were read from a single sample in a study of cytomegalovirus exposure and HLA in healthy donors. This table comes from immunoSEQ multiplex PCR, and its TCRdb copy is limited to in-frame clones, with some not included. The table has roughly 100,000 clones, 65% to 85% seen once. Specimen: PBMCs. Source of these receptors: a man younger than 35 in good health and CMV-seronegative. The CDR3 runs from the conserved cysteine through the conserved F or W. Each record gives: D gene, V gene, clone size, J gene, CDR3 DNA, CDR3 protein. The D gene is left open where the match is weak. Size tells how often a clone was seen (once, few, many) or the class of an expanded clone, and some rows leave it out.

>-|TRBV7-6|-|TRBJ1-2
TGTGCCAGCAGCTTAGGGACAGCTAACTATGGCTACACCTTC
CASSLGTANYGYTF
>TRBD1|TRBV4-3|-|TRBJ2-3
TGCGCCAGCAGCCTCGGGACAGGGCGGCCGGATACGCAGTATTTT
CASSLGTGRPDTQYF
>-|TRBV4-3|-|TRBJ2-7
TGCGCCAGCAGCCTCGACACAGGGTCCAGCTCCTACGAGCAGTACTTC
CASSLDTGSSSYEQYF
>TRBD1|TRBV19|-|TRBJ2-1
TGTGCCAGTGCGCTGCAGGGGGTCAATGAGCAGTTCTTC
CASALQGVNEQFF
>-|TRBV6-5|few|TRBJ1-1
TGTGCCAGCAGTTCGCAGGTGAACACTGAAGCTTTCTTT
CASSSQVNTEAFF
>TRBD1|TRBV9|-|TRBJ2-5
TGTGCCAGCAGCGCTATGGACAGGGGGACCGTCCAAGAGACCCAGTACTTC
CASSAMDRGTVQETQYF
>-|TRBV5-4|few|TRBJ2-7
TGTGCCAGCAGCCAGACAGGAAGCTCCTACGAGCAGTACTTC
CASSQTGSSYEQYF
>-|TRBV6-1|few|TRBJ1-1
TGTGCCAGCAACTCCAGGACACTGAACACTGAAGCTTTCTTT
CASNSRTLNTEAFF
>TRBD2|TRBV10-1|-|TRBJ2-7
TGCGCCAGCAGCGGAGCTGGGACTAGCCCCTACGAGCAGTACTTC
CASSGAGTSPYEQYF
>-|TRBV5-8|-|TRBJ2-2
TGTGCCAGCACCCATTCCGGGGAGCTGTTTTTT
CASTHSGELFF
>-|TRBV6-4|few|TRBJ2-6
TGTGCCAGTTCCCCAGGGGATAGCTCTGGGGCCAACGTCCTGACTTTC
CASSPGDSSGANVLTF
>-|TRBV6-6|few|TRBJ1-4
TGTGCCAGCAGCCGCCTTGGGCTCGGTGAAAAACTGTTTTTT
CASSRLGLGEKLFF
>-|TRBV21-1|-|TRBJ2-7
TGTGCCAGCAGCCCCTTAGCGGGAGACGGGTACGAGCAGTACTTC
CASSPLAGDGYEQYF
>TRBD2|TRBV5-1|-|TRBJ2-3
TGCGCCAGCAGCTCGGGACTAGCGGGAAACACAGATACGCAGTATTTT
CASSSGLAGNTDTQYF
>-|TRBV7-9|-|TRBJ1-1
TGTGCCAGCAGCAGGGGCGCAATCGAAGCTTTCTTT
CASSRGAIEAFF
>-|TRBV5-6|few|TRBJ2-3
TGTGCCAGCAGTCCGGCAGGGTTAATTAAAGATACGCAGTATTTT
CASSPAGLIKDTQYF
>-|TRBV29-1|-|TRBJ2-1
TGCAGCGTACGAGTCTACAATGAGCAGTTCTTC
CSVRVYNEQFF
>TRBD1|TRBV9|-|TRBJ1-5
TGTGCCAGCAGCATCTCTCCGACAGGGGACCAGCCCCAGCATTTT
CASSISPTGDQPQHF
>-|TRBV29-1|-|TRBJ2-3
TGCAGCGTTAGGCGGACAGATACGCAGTATTTT
CSVRRTDTQYF
>-|TRBV4-3|-|TRBJ2-7
TGCGCCAGCAGCCAAGGTTTCTCTACAGCGGCCTCCTACGAGCAGTACTTC
CASSQGFSTAASYEQYF
>-|TRBV20-1|-|TRBJ2-3
TGCAGTCCTGGCTTCACAGATACGCAGTATTTT
CSPGFTDTQYF
>TRBD1|TRBV6-6|-|TRBJ1-5
TGTGCCAGCAGTTACTCGAAGACAGGGGGCAATCAGCCCCAGCATTTT
CASSYSKTGGNQPQHF
>-|TRBV11-2|-|TRBJ2-7
TGTGCCAGCAGCTTCGGCGGGGGCCCCTACGAGCAGTACTTC
CASSFGGGPYEQYF
>-|TRBV9|-|TRBJ2-7
TGTGCCAGCAGCGTAGCAGGGCTAGAATACGGCGAGCAGTACTTC
CASSVAGLEYGEQYF
>-|TRBV2|-|TRBJ1-6
TGTGCCAGCGCTACGAATGGACAGCCTAATTCACCCCTCCACTTT
CASATNGQPNSPLHF
>-|TRBV6-5|-|TRBJ2-5
TGTGCCAGCAAGAGGGACAACCAAGAGACCCAGTACTTC
CASKRDNQETQYF
>TRBD2|TRBV10-3|-|TRBJ2-3
TGTGCCATCAGACCGGGGGGGGCGGGAGGGACAGATACGCAGTATTTT
CAIRPGGAGGTDTQYF
>-|TRBV19|-|TRBJ1-2
TGTGCCAGTAGTATGGAGGGGCGACAACGCTATGGCTACACCTTC
CASSMEGRQRYGYTF
>TRBD1|TRBV11-3|-|TRBJ1-2
TGTGCCAGCAGCTTCGATTGGACAGGGGGCGAGAATGGCTACACCTTC
CASSFDWTGGENGYTF
>-|TRBV4-3|-|TRBJ1-3
TGCGCCAGCGCCGAGGGGGGGGGCTCTGGAAACACCATATATTTT
CASAEGGGSGNTIYF
>TRBD1|TRBV29-1|-|TRBJ2-1
TGCAGCGTTGCGGCCGGACAGGGGGCTTACTATGAGCAGTTCTTC
CSVAAGQGAYYEQFF